These 5 T cell receptor beta chains were all obtained from the same sample, sequenced in a study of blood T cell repertoires in COVID-19. Profiled with immunoSEQ multiplex PCR; TCRdb holds only in-frame clones, not every one. This sample has about 220,000 clones; about four fifths occur once, and the top ten carry about 1.3%. The source material was PBMCs or T cells enriched from blood (not recorded which). All receptors derive from a woman aged 40 to 50 with acute COVID-19.

V gene TRBV7-9 combines with J gene TRBJ1-1; no clear D. This CDR3 is 12 amino acids long. Trimming stripped 1 base from V and 7 bases from J, with 7 bases between. Germline V CDR1 and CDR2: SEHNR, FQNEAQ (reference sequence). The CDR3 region is CASSLDYGEAFF. DNA of the CDR3: TGTGCCAGCAGCTTAGACTACGGTGAAGCTTTCTTT.

This clone was found a few times. The chain links TRBV11-2 to TRBJ1-6; D might be TRBD1 (6 bases). V gave up 3 bases and J gave up 0 bases, with 15 bases separating them. Germline V gene lookup returns CDR1 SGHAT and CDR2 FQNNGV. This CDR3 has 18 residues. CDR3 DNA sequence: TGTGCCAGCAGCTTGACAGGCAAGGGGAGCTCCTATAATTCACCCCTCCACTTT. Protein product: CASSLTGKGSSYNSPLHF.

The CDR3 region has the DNA TGTGCCACCGCGTATGAAGAGACCCAGTACTTC. It encodes CATAYEETQYF. This chain joins TRBV24-1 and TRBJ2-5; D not resolved. Germline assignment: CDR1 KGHDR and CDR2 SFDVKD. Trimming removed 9 bases from V and 3 bases from J, with 7 bases in between. The CDR3 extends over 11 amino acids.

This chain joins TRBV5-4 and TRBJ1-1, with D possibly being TRBD1 (6 bases). The length of the CDR3 is 15 residues. Germline assignment: CDR1 SGHNT and CDR2 YYREEE (reference sequence). V was shortened by 2 bases and J by 6 bases, with 17 bases between the two germline ends. The CDR3, as DNA: TGTGCCAGCAGCTTTTCATGGCAGGGGAAGCCTGAAGCTTTCTTT. Translating it yields CASSFSWQGKPEAFF.

The chain links TRBV27 to TRBJ1-1; D is unresolved. Germline V gene lookup returns CDR1 MNHEY and CDR2 SMNVEV (reference sequence). The CDR3 covers 13 residues. The V and J ends lost 3 bases and 3 bases respectively, with 8 bases between them. The CDR3, as DNA: TGTGCCAGCAGTTTGGCGAGGGACACTGAAGCTTTCTTT. Residues: CASSLARDTEAFF.